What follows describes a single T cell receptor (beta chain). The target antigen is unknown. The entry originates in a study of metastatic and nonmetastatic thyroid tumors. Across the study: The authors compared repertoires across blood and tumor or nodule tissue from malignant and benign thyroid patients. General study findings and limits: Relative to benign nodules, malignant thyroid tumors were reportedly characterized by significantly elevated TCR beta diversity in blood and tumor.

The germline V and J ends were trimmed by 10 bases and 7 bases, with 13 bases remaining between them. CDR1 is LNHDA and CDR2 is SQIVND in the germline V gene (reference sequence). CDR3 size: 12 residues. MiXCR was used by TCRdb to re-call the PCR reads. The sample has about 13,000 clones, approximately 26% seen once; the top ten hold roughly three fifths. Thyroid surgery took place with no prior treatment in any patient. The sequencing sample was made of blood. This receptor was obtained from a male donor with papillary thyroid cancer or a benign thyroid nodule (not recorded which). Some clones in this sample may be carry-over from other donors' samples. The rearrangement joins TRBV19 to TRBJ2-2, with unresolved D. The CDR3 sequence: CATLGGHGELFF. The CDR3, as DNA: TGTGCCACCCTGGGTGGCCACGGGGAGCTGTTTTTT.